Included here is one T cell receptor beta chain sequence, with context. Its antigen is undetermined. The data derive from a study of a mutant IDH1 vaccine in newly diagnosed glioma. At the level of the study: Therapy received beforehand was radiotherapy, temozolomide, or both, with most patients given both. Overall study results and limits: Pseudoprogression seemed unlinked to shifts in top peripheral T cell clonotypes.

Germline CDR1 is SGDLS and CDR2 is YYNGEE. The trim removed 0 bases at V and 3 bases at J, leaving 0 bases unmatched. The length of the CDR3 is 14 residues. Sample time point: baseline, week 1 (first vaccination visit). The treatment: pre-vaccination baseline after standard-of-care therapy. New IDH1-mutant, ATRX-lost WHO grade 3 or 4 astrocytomas occurred in donors. Data came from immunoSEQ multiplex PCR; TCRdb stores just in-frame clones and leaves some out. This table has around 92,000 clones, over 85% appearing once. The sample was PBMCs, taken from a glioma patient treated with radiotherapy, temozolomide or both. This TCR was sampled from a woman between 50 and 59 years old with glioma. This chain connects TRBV9 to TRBJ2-4, with 7 nucleotides matching TRBD1. The CDR3 coding sequence is TGTGCCAGCAGCGTAGGGGACAGCAAAAACATTCAGTACTTC. It yields the protein CASSVGDSKNIQYF.